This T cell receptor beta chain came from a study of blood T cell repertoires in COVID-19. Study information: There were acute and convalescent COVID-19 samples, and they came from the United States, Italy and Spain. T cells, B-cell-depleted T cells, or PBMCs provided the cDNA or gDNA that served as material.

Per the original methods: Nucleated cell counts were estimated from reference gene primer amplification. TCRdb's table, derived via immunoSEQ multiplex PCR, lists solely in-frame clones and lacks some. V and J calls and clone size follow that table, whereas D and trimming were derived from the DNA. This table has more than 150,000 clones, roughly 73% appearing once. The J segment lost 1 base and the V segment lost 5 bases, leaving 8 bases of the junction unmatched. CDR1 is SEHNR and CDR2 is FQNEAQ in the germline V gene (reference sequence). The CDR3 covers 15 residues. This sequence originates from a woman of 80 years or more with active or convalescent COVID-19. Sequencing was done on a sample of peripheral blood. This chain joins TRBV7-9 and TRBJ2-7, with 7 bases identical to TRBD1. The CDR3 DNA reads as TGTGCCAGCAGCGAAGGGACAGTCCTTTCCTACGAGCAGTACTTC. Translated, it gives CASSEGTVLSYEQYF.